This passage covers 13 T cell receptor beta chains from one sample sequenced in a study of cytomegalovirus exposure and HLA in healthy donors. PCR employed 60 Vbeta and 13 Jbeta primers. Only in-frame clones appear in the TCRdb table, and some are missing; sequencing was by immunoSEQ multiplex PCR. The sample lists 150,000 to 200,000 clones, 75% to 85% occurring once. Specimen: PBMCs. The receptor source for this set is a man aged 18-30 years in good health and CMV-seronegative.

This chain joins TRBV7-2 and TRBJ2-7, with D possibly being TRBD2 (6 bases). Germline assignment: CDR1 SGHTA and CDR2 FQGNSA. Trimming stripped 1 base from V and 7 bases from J, with 17 bases between. This CDR3 is built from 15 residues. CDR3 residues: CASSLGWIQGGEQYF. CDR3 in DNA: TGTGCCAGCAGCTTAGGCTGGATTCAGGGAGGTGAGCAGTACTTC.

The J gene is TRBJ2-1, the V gene TRBV5-1, with D perhaps TRBD1 (7 bases). This CDR3 is built from 16 residues. Germline assignment: CDR1 SGHRS and CDR2 YFSETQ. V was cut by 0 bases and J by 1 base, with 11 bases left in between. For the CDR3, the DNA is TGCGCCAGCAGCTTGGAGCAGGGGGGTTCCTACAATGAGCAGTTCTTC. This translates into CASSLEQGGSYNEQFF. The full variable domain, rest sourced from reference TRBV5-1 and TRBJ2-1, is KAGVTQTPRYLIKTRGQQVTLSCSPISGHRSVSWYQQTPGQGLQFLFEYFSETQRNKGNFPGRFSGRQFSNSRSEMNVSTLELGDSALYLCASSLEQGGSYNEQFFGPGTRLTVL.

The chain combines TRBV29-1 with TRBJ1-2; D is possibly TRBD1 (6 bases). CDR1 SQVTM and CDR2 ANQGSEA come from the germline V gene. The CDR3 has 12 residues. Trimming shortened V by 5 bases and J by 6 bases, and 13 bases separated the two germline ends. The chain's CDR3 is CSVQRTVHGYTF. CDR3 bases: TGCAGCGTTCAACGGACAGTCCATGGCTACACCTTC.

The chain carries TRBV11-3 and TRBJ2-3; D ambiguous. Per germline, CDR1 SGHNT and CDR2 YENEEA. CDR3 length equals 13 residues. V shed 5 bases and J shed 5 bases, with 11 bases lying between them. This CDR3 reads CASSLSRGDTQYF. The CDR3 DNA is TGTGCCAGCAGCCTCAGTCGCGGAGATACGCAGTATTTT. Combining the CDR3 with reference TRBV11-3 and TRBJ2-3 gives the whole variable domain EAGVVQSPRYKIIEKKQPVAFWCNPISGHNTLYWYLQNLGQGPELLIRYENEEAVDDSQLPKDRFSAERLKGVDSTLKIQPAELGDSAVYLCASSLSRGDTQYFGPGTRLTVL.

The V and J genes are TRBV4-3 and TRBJ2-5, with 9 bases lining up with TRBD2. Germline trimming cut 5 bases from V and 4 bases from J; bases unmatched to any gene: 2. Germline V CDR1 and CDR2: LGHNA, YSLEER. The CDR3 sequence is 13 residues long. CDR3 amino acids: CASSLLAGETQYF. In DNA, the CDR3 is TGCGCCAGCAGCTTACTAGCGGGAGAGACCCAGTACTTC.

This chain connects TRBV5-6 to TRBJ1-2; 11 bases line up with TRBD1. The ends lost 3 bases at V and 6 bases at J; junction bases unmatched: 7. CDR3 size: 15 residues. CDR1 and CDR2 (germline): SGHDT, YYEEEE. The CDR3 sequence is CASSSQDRGLHGYTF. The CDR3 DNA reads TGTGCCAGCAGCTCCCAGGACAGGGGGCTTCATGGCTACACCTTC.

This clone was seen a handful of times. This chain joins TRBV7-9 and TRBJ2-1; a weak D match, TRBD1 (6 bases). CDR3 size: 18 residues. Germline CDR1 is SEHNR and CDR2 is FQNEAQ (reference sequence). V lost 1 base to trimming and J lost 8 bases, with 24 bases between them. The CDR3 DNA sequence: TGTGCCAGCAGCTTAGGGGCAGGGGTGAACCCCCCATTGGATGAGCAGTTCTTC. Its translation: CASSLGAGVNPPLDEQFF.

This clone was picked up one time. J is TRBJ1-5 and V is TRBV6-1; weak D call: TRBD1 (6 bases). The ends were cut back, 4 bases at V and 9 bases at J, with 19 bases in the middle. CDR3 size: 15 residues. The germline V gene has CDR1 MNHNS and CDR2 SASEGT. The CDR3 coding sequence is TGTGCCAGCAGTGTATCGGGGGGCAGTGCTCGGCCCCAGCATTTT. Translated: CASSVSGGSARPQHF.

This rearrangement joins TRBV2 to TRBJ2-5; tentative D call: TRBD2 (5 bases). The germline gives CDR1 SNHLY, CDR2 FYNNEI. Deletions cut 7 bases from V and 2 bases from J, with 14 bases between. This CDR3 comprises 14 residues. CDR3 residues: CASTGETGQETQYF. The CDR3 region has the DNA TGTGCCAGCACCGGCGAGACGGGACAAGAGACCCAGTACTTC.

V usage is TRBV7-2 and J usage is TRBJ2-1; TRBD1 agrees at 11 bases. The CDR3 loop spans 15 amino acids. Germline CDR1 reads SGHTA; CDR2 reads FQGNSA. V lost 6 bases, J lost 7 bases, and 8 bases stayed unmatched. In DNA, the CDR3 is TGTGCCAGCAGGGAGGGGGGGACAGGGGGTAATGAGCAGTTCTTC. Translation gives CASREGGTGGNEQFF.

V usage is TRBV2 and J usage is TRBJ1-2; 10 bases agree with TRBD1. Per germline, CDR1 SNHLY and CDR2 FYNNEI. The V segment lost 7 bases and the J segment 7 bases; nucleotides outside the gene matches: 9. The CDR3 is 14 amino acids. The CDR3 is CASMPTGGGSGYTF. Here the CDR3 DNA reads TGTGCCAGCATGCCGACAGGGGGCGGGAGTGGCTACACCTTC.

In the case of this clone: Other DNA sequences in the same sample also yield this CDR3. This sequence joins TRBV7-9 and TRBJ1-4; TRBD1 matches 10 bases. The CDR3 sequence is 14 residues long. In germline, CDR1 is SEHNR, CDR2 FQNEAQ (reference sequence). With V trimmed by 5 bases and J by 8 bases, 5 bases remained unmatched. CDR3 nucleotide sequence: TGTGCCAGCAGCCGACAGGGGGCTGGGGAAAAACTGTTTTTT. It translates to CASSRQGAGEKLFF.

The chain is built from TRBV30 and TRBJ1-5; 7 bases line up with TRBD1. Per the germline V gene, CDR1 is GTSNPN and CDR2 is SVGIG (reference sequence). Trimming removed 3 bases from V and 3 bases from J; junction bases left unmatched: 8. The CDR3 covers 15 residues. The CDR3 nucleotides read TGTGCCTGGAGCGTAATGGGACAGTACAATCAGCCCCAGCATTTT. It codes for CAWSVMGQYNQPQHF. The whole variable domain, filled in from reference TRBV30 and TRBJ1-5, reads SQTIHQWPATLVQPVGSPLSLECTVEGTSNPNLYWYRQAAGRGLQLLFYSVGIGQISSEVPQNLSASRPQDRQFILSSKKLLLSDSGFYLCAWSVMGQYNQPQHFGDGTRLSIL.